Described below is a single T cell receptor beta chain sequence and its context. Its antigen remains unknown. This sample is drawn from a study of cytomegalovirus exposure and HLA in healthy donors. On the study more broadly: Of some 400 genotyped donors, about 81% grouped in the Caucasian-associated ancestry cluster.

V lost 5 bases to trimming and J lost 6 bases; unmatched junction nucleotides: 6. CDR3 size: 13 residues. Germline loops: CDR1 MNHEY, CDR2 SMNVEV (reference sequence). Overall study findings and caveats: In a later analysis, CMV-associated beta chains were mostly HLA-associated, it appeared. Later on, an analysis tied 15,000 to 20,000 TCR beta sequences to HLA alleles at 0.05 false discovery rate.

Amplification used 60 Vbeta primers and 13 Jbeta primers. Sequenced by immunoSEQ multiplex PCR; TCRdb stores in-frame clones only, minus some. The data show more than 80,000 clones, around 76% seen once. The TCR sequence derives from a human donor in good health. The sequenced material came from PBMCs. The V call is TRBV27, the J call TRBJ1-2, with 7 bases aligning to TRBD1. Here the CDR3 DNA reads TGTGCCAGCAGTCAAGGGGACAGCGATGGCTACACCTTC. Protein sequence: CASSQGDSDGYTF.